Shown below are 16 T cell receptor beta chains from a single sample sequenced in a study of T cells in Graves' hyperthyroidism and ophthalmopathy. Amplification of TCR beta CDR3 regions was performed using RNA transcripts as template. The HTBI set primed first-round TCR CDR3 RT-PCR. TCRdb analysed the multiplex PCR reads with MiXCR anew, one entry per CDR3 protein. The sample includes under 350,000 distinct CDR3 sequences, 20% to 25% seen only once; the top ten take less than 65%. Material for sequencing was blood. Every receptor here comes from a woman in her forties or fifties with Graves' hyperthyroidism.

The V call is TRBV7-3, the J call TRBJ2-7; D is possibly TRBD1 or TRBD2 (5 bases each). The J call may not be correct, given that the DNA end is closer to TRBJ2-1. CDR1 SGHTA and CDR2 FQGTGA come from the germline V gene. The CDR3 has 15 amino acids. The CDR3: CASSFGGASSNEQFF. The DNA of the CDR3 is TGTGCCAGCAGCTTTGGGGGTGCTAGCTCCAATGAGCAGTTCTTC.

This clonotype was seen many times. V and J are TRBV28 and TRBJ1-1; 7 bases are shared with TRBD1. The germline CDR1 and CDR2 sequences are MDHEN and SYDVKM. V trimming: 4 bases; J trimming: 1 base; junction bases outside the gene matches: 3. The CDR3 is 14 residues long. CDR3 protein: CASSYRGKNTEAFF. The CDR3, as DNA: TGTGCCAGCAGTTACAGGGGTAAGAACACTGAAGCTTTCTTT.

This clonotype came up many times. This rearrangement joins TRBV7-2 to TRBJ2-7; D remains ambiguous. Germline assignment: CDR1 SGHTA and CDR2 FQGNSA. Trimming took 3 bases from V and 2 from J, leaving 5 bases between them. The CDR3 is made up of 12 amino acids. The CDR3 coding sequence is TGTGCCAGCAGCTTGTCAGCCTACGAGCAGTACTTC. This gives the protein CASSLSAYEQYF.

This clonotype was seen ten or more times. The CDR3 nucleotides read TGTGCCAGCAGGACAGAGGAGAGCTATGGCTACACCTTC. Amino acids: CASRTEESYGYTF. This chain uses TRBV7-2 with TRBJ1-2; D possibly corresponds to TRBD1 (5 bases). With 6 bases removed from V and 4 bases from J, the gap between germline ends came to 12 bases. Germline assignment: CDR1 SGHTA and CDR2 FQGNSA. The CDR3 has 13 residues. Full variable domain (outside the CDR3, taken from reference TRBV7-2 and TRBJ1-2): GAGVSQSPSNKVTEKGKDVELRCDPISGHTALYWYRQSLGQGLEFLIYFQGNSAPDKSGLPSDRFSAERTGGSVSTLTIQRTQQEDSAVYLCASRTEESYGYTFGSGTRLTVV.

This clonotype was observed many times. V gene TRBV7-8 combines with J gene TRBJ2-3; tentatively, D is TRBD1 (5 bases). The V end lost 7 bases, the J end lost 5 bases, and 16 bases lay between the germline ends. CDR1 and CDR2 from the germline V gene are SGHVS and FQNEAQ. This CDR3 has 14 amino acids. Here the CDR3 reads CASTQGVAVDTQYF. The CDR3 nucleotides read TGTGCCAGCACCCAAGGGGTAGCAGTAGATACGCAGTATTTT.

This clonotype was recorded many times. The chain carries TRBV12-3 or TRBV12-4 and TRBJ2-1, with 8 positions matching TRBD2. Trimming removed 5 bases from V and 3 bases from J; junction bases left unmatched: 6. The CDR3 runs to 15 residues. For the CDR3, the DNA is TGTGCCAGCAGTCTCCTCAGCGGGAGCTACAATGAGCAGTTCTTC. This translates into CASSLLSGSYNEQFF.

This clonotype was seen a handful of times. V gene TRBV19 combines with J gene TRBJ2-1; TRBD2 matches at 9 bases. The junction had 8 bases not matched to a gene; V was cut back by 3 bases and J by 5 bases. This CDR3 is 16 amino acids long. Germline assignment: CDR1 LNHDA and CDR2 SQIVND (reference sequence). CDR3 loop: CASSIPLAGSNNEQFF. The CDR3 bases are TGTGCCAGTAGTATTCCTCTAGCGGGAAGTAACAATGAGCAGTTCTTC.

A single count supports this clonotype. The rearrangement links TRBV5-5 to TRBJ1-5, with D uncertain. V was pared by 4 bases and J by 3 bases, with 14 bases between. The CDR3 is 15 residues long. CDR1 SGHKS and CDR2 YYEKEE come from the germline V gene (reference sequence). The CDR3 coding sequence is TGTGCCAGCAGCACGGACCCGACCCTCAATCAGCCCCAGCATTTT. This gives the protein CASSTDPTLNQPQHF.

Worth noting for this clonotype: This may be a read error, as it is one base from a much larger clone. The rearrangement joins TRBV29-1 to TRBJ1-1; 10 bases are a match to TRBD1. Germline V gives CDR1 SQVTM, CDR2 ANQGSEA. This CDR3 is built from 13 residues. J was trimmed by 6 bases and V by 7 bases; bases with no gene match: 8. This chain's CDR3 is CSARTGGDAEAFF. DNA for the CDR3: TGCAGCGCCCGGACAGGGGGGGACGCTGAAGCTTTCTTT.

As regards this clonotype: A clone one base away is much larger, so this may be a read error. The chain employs TRBV29-1 and TRBJ2-7; tentatively, D is TRBD1 (5 bases). This CDR3 contains 16 residues. Germline V lookup: CDR1 SQVTM, CDR2 ANQGSEA. CDR3 sequence reads: CGVEAGWTQTSYEQYF. The CDR3 nucleotides are TGCGGCGTTGAAGCAGGTTGGACACAGACCTCCTACGAGCAGTACTTC.

This clonotype was observed a handful of times. CDR3 sequence: CASSRGPTDTEAFF. DNA for the CDR3: TGTGCCAGCAGTCGCGGACCGACGGACACTGAAGCTTTCTTT. V is TRBV6-5 and J is TRBJ1-1; D remains ambiguous. With 5 bases removed from V and 3 bases from J, the gap between germline ends came to 13 bases. This CDR3 is 14 amino acids long. CDR1 MNHEY and CDR2 SVGAGI come from the germline V gene.

The table lists this clonotype with a few counts. V usage is TRBV5-4 and J usage is TRBJ2-5; TRBD2 matches 13 bases. Germline loops: CDR1 SGHNT, CDR2 YYREEE (reference sequence). The CDR3 has 16 amino acids. Germline trimming cut 0 bases from V and 4 bases from J; bases unmatched to any gene: 3. CDR3 nucleotide sequence: TGTGCCAGCAGCTTGGTAGGGACTAGCGGGATAGAGACCCAGTACTTC. Translated: CASSLVGTSGIETQYF.

This clonotype was seen ten or more times. The genes are TRBV28 and TRBJ1-2; no clear D. From germline, CDR1 is MDHEN and CDR2 SYDVKM. V dropped 6 bases and J dropped 8 bases, with 13 bases sitting between them. The CDR3 runs to 12 residues. CDR3: CASSPSWKGYTF. The CDR3 DNA follows: TGTGCCAGCAGCCCAAGTTGGAAAGGCTACACCTTC.

This clonotype was recorded many times. This rearrangement joins TRBV7-9 to TRBJ2-7; possible D gene TRBD2, 6 bases. Trimming removed 6 bases from V and 0 bases from J, with 12 bases in between. The CDR3 length is 14 residues. Germline CDR1 reads SEHNR; CDR2 reads FQNEAQ (reference sequence). The CDR3 DNA sequence: TGTGCCAGCAGGTCCGGAGGGAGCTCCTACGAGCAGTACTTC. Protein sequence: CASRSGGSSYEQYF. Variable domain in full (rest from reference TRBV7-9 and TRBJ2-7): DTGVSQNPRHKITKRGQNVTFRCDPISEHNRLYWYRQTLGQGPEFLTYFQNEAQLEKSRLLSDRFSAERPKGSFSTLEIQRTEQGDSAMYLCASRSGGSSYEQYFGPGTRLTVT.

Many counts were recorded for this clonotype. The chain uses TRBV20-1 and TRBJ2-2; 7 positions match TRBD1. The CDR3 has 17 residues. Trimming cost V 0 bases and J 9 bases; bases outside gene matches: 16. Germline V lookup: CDR1 DFQATT, CDR2 SNEGSKA (reference sequence). In DNA form, the CDR3 reads TGCAGTGCTAGAGATGCTTATAGGACAGGAAGGAACCGGGAGCTGTTTTTT. Translating gives CSARDAYRTGRNRELFF.

At least ten counts were recorded for this clonotype. This chain uses TRBV28 with TRBJ2-7, with D perhaps matching TRBD1 (6 bases). Germline V gene sequence: CDR1 MDHEN, CDR2 SYDVKM. The CDR3 runs to 15 residues. Trimming took off 6 bases at V and 4 bases at J, with 19 bases between the two ends. CDR3 in amino acids: CASSSSSQGKYEQYF. The CDR3 nucleotides are TGTGCCAGCAGCTCCAGCAGCCAGGGGAAGTACGAGCAGTACTTC.